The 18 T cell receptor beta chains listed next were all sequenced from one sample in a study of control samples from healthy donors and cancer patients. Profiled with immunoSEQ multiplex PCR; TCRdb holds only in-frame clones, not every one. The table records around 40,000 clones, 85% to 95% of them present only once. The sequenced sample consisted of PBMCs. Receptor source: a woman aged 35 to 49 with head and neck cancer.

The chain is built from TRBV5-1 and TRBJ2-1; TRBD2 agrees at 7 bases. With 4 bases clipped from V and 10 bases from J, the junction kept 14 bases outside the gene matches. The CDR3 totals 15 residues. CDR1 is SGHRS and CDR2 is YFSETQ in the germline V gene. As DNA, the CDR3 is TGCGCCAGCAGCGGTCTGGCGGGGGTACGACGGGAGCAGTTCTTC. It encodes CASSGLAGVRREQFF.

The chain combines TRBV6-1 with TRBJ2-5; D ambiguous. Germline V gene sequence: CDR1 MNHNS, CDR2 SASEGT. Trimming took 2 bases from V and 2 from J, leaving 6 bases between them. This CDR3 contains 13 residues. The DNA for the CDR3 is TGTGCCAGCAGTGAACTAGATCAAGAGACCCAGTACTTC. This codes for CASSELDQETQYF.

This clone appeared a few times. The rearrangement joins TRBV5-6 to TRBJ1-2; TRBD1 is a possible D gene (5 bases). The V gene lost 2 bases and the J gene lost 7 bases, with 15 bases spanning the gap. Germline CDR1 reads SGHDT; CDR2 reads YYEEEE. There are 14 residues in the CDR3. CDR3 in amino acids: CASSFGQGISGYTF. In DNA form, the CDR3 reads TGTGCCAGCAGCTTCGGGCAGGGCATAAGTGGCTACACCTTC.

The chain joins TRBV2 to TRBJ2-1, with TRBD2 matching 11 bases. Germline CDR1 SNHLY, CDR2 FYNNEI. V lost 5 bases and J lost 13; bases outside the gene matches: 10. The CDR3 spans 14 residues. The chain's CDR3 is CASSSLATSGSQFF. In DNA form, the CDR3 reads TGTGCCAGCAGTTCCCTTGCTACTAGCGGGAGTCAGTTCTTC. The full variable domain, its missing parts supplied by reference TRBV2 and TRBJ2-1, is EPEVTQTPSHQVTQMGQEVILRCVPISNHLYFYWYRQILGQKVEFLVSFYNNEISEKSEIFDDQFSVERPDGSNFTLKIRSTKLEDSAMYFCASSSLATSGSQFFGPGTRLTVL.

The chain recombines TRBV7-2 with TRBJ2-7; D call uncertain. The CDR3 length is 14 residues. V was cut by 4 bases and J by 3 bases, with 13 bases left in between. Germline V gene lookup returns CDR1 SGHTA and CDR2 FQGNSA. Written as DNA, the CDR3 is TGTGCCAGCAGCTCAGCACCAAACGGCTACGAGCAGTACTTC. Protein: CASSSAPNGYEQYF.

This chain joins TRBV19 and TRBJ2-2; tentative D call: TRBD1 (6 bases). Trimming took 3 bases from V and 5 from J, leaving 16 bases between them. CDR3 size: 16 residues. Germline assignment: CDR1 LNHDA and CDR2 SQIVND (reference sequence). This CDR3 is CASSIRARGRTGELFF. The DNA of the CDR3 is TGTGCCAGTAGTATTAGGGCCAGGGGTCGAACCGGGGAGCTGTTTTTT.

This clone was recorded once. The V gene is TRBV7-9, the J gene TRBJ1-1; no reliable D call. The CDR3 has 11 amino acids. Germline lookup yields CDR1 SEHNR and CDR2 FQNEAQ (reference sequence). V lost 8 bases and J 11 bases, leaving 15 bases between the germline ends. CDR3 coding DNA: TGTGCCAGCGGGCGGAGCGAGGAGGCTTTCTTT. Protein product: CASGRSEEAFF.

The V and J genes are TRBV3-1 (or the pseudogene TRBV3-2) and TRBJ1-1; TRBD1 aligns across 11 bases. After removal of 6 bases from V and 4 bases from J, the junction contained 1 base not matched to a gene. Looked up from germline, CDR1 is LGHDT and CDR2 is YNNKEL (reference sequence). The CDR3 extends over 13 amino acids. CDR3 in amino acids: CASRDRGPTEAFF. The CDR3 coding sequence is TGTGCCAGCAGGGACAGGGGGCCCACTGAAGCTTTCTTT.

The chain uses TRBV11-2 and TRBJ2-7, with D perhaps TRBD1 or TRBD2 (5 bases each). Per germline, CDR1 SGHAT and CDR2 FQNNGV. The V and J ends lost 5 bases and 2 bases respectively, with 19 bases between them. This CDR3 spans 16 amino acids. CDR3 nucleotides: TGTGCCAGCAGCGCGCACCGGGACCAGAACCCCTACGAGCAGTACTTC. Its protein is CASSAHRDQNPYEQYF.

CDR3 coding DNA: TGCGCCAGCAGTCCAGACGCCGGCACGCAGTATTTT. It encodes CASSPDAGTQYF. The chain is built from TRBV10-1 and TRBJ2-3; no reliable D call. V lost 5 bases, J lost 9 bases, and 12 bases lay in between. Germline V gene sequence: CDR1 WNHNN, CDR2 SYGVQD (reference sequence). CDR3 length equals 12 residues.

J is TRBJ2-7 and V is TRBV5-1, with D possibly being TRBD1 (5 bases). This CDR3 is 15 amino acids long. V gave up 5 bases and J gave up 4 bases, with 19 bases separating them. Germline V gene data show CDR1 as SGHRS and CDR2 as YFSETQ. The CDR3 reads CASSGSRDSLYEQYF. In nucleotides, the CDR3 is TGCGCCAGCAGTGGGTCCCGAGACAGCCTATACGAGCAGTACTTC.

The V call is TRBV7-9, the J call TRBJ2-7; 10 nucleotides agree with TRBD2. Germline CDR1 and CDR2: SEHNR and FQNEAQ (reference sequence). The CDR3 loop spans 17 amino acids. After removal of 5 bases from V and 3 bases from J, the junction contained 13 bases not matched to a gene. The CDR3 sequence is CASSPPVLAGAYYEQYF. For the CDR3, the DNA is TGTGCCAGCAGCCCCCCCGTCCTAGCGGGGGCCTACTACGAGCAGTACTTC. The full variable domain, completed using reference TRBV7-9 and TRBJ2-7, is DTGVSQNPRHKITKRGQNVTFRCDPISEHNRLYWYRQTLGQGPEFLTYFQNEAQLEKSRLLSDRFSAERPKGSFSTLEIQRTEQGDSAMYLCASSPPVLAGAYYEQYFGPGTRLTVT.

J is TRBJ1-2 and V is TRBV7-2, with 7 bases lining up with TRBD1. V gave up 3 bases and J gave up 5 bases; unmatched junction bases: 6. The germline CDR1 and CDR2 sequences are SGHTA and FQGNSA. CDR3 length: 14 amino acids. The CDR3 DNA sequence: TGTGCCAGCAGCTTGACCAGGGGGGGATATGGCTACACCTTC. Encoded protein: CASSLTRGGYGYTF.

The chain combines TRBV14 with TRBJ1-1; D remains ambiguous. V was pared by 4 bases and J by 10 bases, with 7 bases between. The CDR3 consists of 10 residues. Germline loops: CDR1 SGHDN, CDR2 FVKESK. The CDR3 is CASSLVTAFF. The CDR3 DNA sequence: TGTGCCAGCAGCCTCGTCACAGCTTTCTTT.

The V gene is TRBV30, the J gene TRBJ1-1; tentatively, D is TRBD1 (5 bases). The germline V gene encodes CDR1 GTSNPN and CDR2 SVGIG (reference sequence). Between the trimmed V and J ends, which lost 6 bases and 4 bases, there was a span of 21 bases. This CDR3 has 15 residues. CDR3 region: CACAPGRIFPTEAFF. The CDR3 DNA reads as TGTGCCTGCGCACCGGGACGGATTTTTCCCACTGAAGCTTTCTTT.

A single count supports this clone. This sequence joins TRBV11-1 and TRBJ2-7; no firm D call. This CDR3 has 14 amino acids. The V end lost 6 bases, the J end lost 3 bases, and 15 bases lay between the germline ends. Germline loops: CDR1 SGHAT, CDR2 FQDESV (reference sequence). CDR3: CASSGFGLNYEQYF. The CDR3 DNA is TGTGCCAGCAGTGGGTTTGGCCTGAACTACGAGCAGTACTTC.

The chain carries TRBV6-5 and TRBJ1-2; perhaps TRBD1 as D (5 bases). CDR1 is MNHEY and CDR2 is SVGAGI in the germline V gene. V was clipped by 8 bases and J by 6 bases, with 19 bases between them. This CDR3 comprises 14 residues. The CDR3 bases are TGTGCCAGCGGACGGCGGGGGGGTCGGCATGGCTACACCTTC. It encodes CASGRRGGRHGYTF.

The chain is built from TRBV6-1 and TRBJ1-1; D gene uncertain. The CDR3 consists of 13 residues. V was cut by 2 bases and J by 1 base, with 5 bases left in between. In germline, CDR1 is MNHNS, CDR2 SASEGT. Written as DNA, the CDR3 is TGTGCCAGCAGTGAAATCCCGAACACTGAAGCTTTCTTT. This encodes CASSEIPNTEAFF.